This T cell receptor (beta chain) derives from a study of blood T cell repertoires in COVID-19. The overall study: The origin of the acute and convalescent COVID-19 samples was the United States, Italy and Spain.

Assay: immunoSEQ multiplex PCR; the TCRdb copy retains only in-frame clones and omits some. Among 180,000 or so clones listed, around 80% were seen once. The V and J ends lost 8 bases and 4 bases respectively, with 13 bases between them. The germline V gene has CDR1 MNHEY and CDR2 SVGAGI. CDR3 size: 13 residues. Participants spanned ages roughly 18 to 90 years and resided in roughly 22 US areas. Material: PBMCs or T cells enriched from blood (not recorded which). This clonotype was sampled from a man between 50 and 59 years old who had recovered from COVID-19. The chain uses TRBV6-5 and TRBJ2-3, with D possibly being TRBD2 (6 bases). The DNA for the CDR3 is TGTGCCAGCGCCCCTAGCGACGCAGATACGCAGTATTTT. The encoded protein is CASAPSDADTQYF.